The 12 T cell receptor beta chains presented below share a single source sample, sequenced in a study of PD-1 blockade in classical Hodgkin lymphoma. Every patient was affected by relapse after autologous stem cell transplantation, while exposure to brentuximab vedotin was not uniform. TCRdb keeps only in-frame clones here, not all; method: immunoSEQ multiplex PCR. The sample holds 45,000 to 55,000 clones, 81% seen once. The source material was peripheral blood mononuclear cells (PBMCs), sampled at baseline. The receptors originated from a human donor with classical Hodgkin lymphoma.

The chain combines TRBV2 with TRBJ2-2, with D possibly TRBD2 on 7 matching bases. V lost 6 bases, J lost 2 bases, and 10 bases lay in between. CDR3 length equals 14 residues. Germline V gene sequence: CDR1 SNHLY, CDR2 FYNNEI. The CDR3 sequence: CASRRGGNTGELFF. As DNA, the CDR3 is TGTGCCAGCAGGAGGGGGGGTAACACCGGGGAGCTGTTTTTT.

The CDR3 coding sequence is TGTGCTAGTGGTTTGAGACAATGGGGACTAGCCGGGGCCACAGATACGCAGTATTTT. Its translation: CASGLRQWGLAGATDTQYF. J is TRBJ2-3 and V is TRBV12-5; TRBD2 matches at 9 bases. The CDR3 totals 19 residues. Germline V gene lookup returns CDR1 LGHNT and CDR2 FRNRAP. After removal of 2 bases from V and 2 bases from J, the junction contained 14 bases not matched to a gene.

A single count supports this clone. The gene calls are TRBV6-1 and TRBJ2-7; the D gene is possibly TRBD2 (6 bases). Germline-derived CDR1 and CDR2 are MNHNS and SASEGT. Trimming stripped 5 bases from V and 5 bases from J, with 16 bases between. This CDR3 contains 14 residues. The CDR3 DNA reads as TGTGCCAGCAGTTCGAAGCGGGCGGAGAACGAGCAGTACTTC. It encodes CASSSKRAENEQYF.

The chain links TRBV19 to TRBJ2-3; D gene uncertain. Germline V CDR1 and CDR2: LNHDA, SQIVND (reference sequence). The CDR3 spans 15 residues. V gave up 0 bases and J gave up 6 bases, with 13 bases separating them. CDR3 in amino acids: CASSIEQDLRDTQYF. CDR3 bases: TGTGCCAGTAGTATAGAACAAGACCTTCGGGATACGCAGTATTTT.

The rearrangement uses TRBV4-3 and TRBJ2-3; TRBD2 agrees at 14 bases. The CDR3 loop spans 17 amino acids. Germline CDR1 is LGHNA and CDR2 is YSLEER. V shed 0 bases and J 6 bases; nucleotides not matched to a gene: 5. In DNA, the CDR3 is TGCGCCAGCAGCCAAGAGAGCGGGACTAGCGGGAGTGATACGCAGTATTTT. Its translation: CASSQESGTSGSDTQYF.

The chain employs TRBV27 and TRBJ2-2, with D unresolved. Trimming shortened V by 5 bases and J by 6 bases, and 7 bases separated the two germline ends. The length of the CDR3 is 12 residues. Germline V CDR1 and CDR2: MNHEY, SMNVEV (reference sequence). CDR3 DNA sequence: TGTGCCAGCAGTCGTCTTGCCGGGGAGCTGTTTTTT. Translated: CASSRLAGELFF.

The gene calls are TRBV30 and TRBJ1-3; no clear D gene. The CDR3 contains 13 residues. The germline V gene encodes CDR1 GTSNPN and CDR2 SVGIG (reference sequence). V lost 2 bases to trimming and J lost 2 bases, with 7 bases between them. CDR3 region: CAWSLSAGNTIYF. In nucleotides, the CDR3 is TGTGCCTGGAGTCTAAGCGCTGGAAACACCATATATTTT. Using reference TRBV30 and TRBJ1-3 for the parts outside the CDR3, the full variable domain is SQTIHQWPATLVQPVGSPLSLECTVEGTSNPNLYWYRQAAGRGLQLLFYSVGIGQISSEVPQNLSASRPQDRQFILSSKKLLLSDSGFYLCAWSLSAGNTIYFGEGSWLTVV.

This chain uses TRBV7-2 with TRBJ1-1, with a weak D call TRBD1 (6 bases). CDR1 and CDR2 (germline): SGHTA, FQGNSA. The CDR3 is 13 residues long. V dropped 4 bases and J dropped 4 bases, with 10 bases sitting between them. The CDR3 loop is CASSYRGTTEAFF. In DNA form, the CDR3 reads TGTGCCAGCAGCTATAGGGGGACCACTGAAGCTTTCTTT.

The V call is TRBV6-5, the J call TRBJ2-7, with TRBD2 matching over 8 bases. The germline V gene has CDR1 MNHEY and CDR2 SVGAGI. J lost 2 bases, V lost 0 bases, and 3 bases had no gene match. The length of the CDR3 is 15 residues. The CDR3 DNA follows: TGTGCCAGCAGTTACTCACTAGCGGACCCCTACGAGCAGTACTTC. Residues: CASSYSLADPYEQYF.

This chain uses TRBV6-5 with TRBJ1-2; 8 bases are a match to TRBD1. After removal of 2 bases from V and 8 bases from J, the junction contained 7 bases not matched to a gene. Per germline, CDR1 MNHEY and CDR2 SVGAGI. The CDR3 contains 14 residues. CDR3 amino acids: CASSYTQGAGGYTF. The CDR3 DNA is TGTGCCAGCAGTTACACCCAGGGGGCCGGCGGCTACACCTTC.

This chain's CDR3 is CASSGLEGQGYGNTIYF. CDR3 nucleotides: TGTGCCAGCAGTGGCTTGGAGGGACAGGGGTATGGAAACACCATATATTTT. The chain combines TRBV25-1 with TRBJ1-3, with 10 positions matching TRBD1. The CDR3 length is 17 residues. The V gene's germline CDR1 is MGHDK and CDR2 SYGVNS. V gave up 4 bases and J gave up 3 bases; unmatched junction bases: 9.

The CDR3: CASSLGWGSGANVLTF. In DNA form, the CDR3 reads TGCGCCAGCAGCCTCGGGTGGGGCTCTGGGGCCAACGTCCTGACTTTC. The chain uses TRBV4-1 and TRBJ2-6; D unresolved. Germline V CDR1 and CDR2: MGHRA, YSYEKL. The CDR3 spans 16 residues. V was pared by 4 bases and J by 0 bases, with 10 bases between.